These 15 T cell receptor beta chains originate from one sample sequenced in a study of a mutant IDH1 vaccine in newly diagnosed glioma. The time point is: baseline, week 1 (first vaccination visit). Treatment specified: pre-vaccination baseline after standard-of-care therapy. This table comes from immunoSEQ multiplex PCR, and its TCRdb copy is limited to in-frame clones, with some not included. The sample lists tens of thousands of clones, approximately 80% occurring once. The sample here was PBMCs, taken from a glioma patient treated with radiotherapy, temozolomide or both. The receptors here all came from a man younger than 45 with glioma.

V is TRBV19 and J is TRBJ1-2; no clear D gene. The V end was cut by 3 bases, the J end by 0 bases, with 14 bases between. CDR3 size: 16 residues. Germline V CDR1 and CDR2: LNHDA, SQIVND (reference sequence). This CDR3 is CASSMVSGASNYGYTF. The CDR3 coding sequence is TGTGCCAGTAGTATGGTTTCGGGAGCTTCTAACTATGGCTACACCTTC. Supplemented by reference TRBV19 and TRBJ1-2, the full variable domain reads DGGITQSPKYLFRKEGQNVTLSCEQNLNHDAMYWYRQDPGQGLRLIYYSQIVNDFQKGDIAEGYSVSREKKESFPLTVTSAQKNPTAFYLCASSMVSGASNYGYTFGSGTRLTVV.

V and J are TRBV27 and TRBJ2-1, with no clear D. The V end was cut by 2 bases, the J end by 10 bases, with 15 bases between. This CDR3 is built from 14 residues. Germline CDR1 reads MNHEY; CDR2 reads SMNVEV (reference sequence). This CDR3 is CASSLRSNGGEQFF. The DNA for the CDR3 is TGTGCCAGCAGTTTAAGGTCAAATGGTGGAGAGCAGTTCTTC.

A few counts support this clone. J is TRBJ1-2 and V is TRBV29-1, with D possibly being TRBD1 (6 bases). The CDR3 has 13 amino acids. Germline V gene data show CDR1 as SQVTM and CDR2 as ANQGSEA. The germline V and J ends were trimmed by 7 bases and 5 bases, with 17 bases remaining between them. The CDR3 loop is CSATLQGFYGYTF. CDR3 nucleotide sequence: TGCAGCGCGACCTTACAGGGTTTTTATGGCTACACCTTC.

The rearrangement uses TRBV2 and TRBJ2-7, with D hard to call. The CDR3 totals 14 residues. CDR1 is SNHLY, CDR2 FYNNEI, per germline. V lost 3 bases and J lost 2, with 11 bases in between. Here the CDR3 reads CASSDGATTYEQYF. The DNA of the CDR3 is TGTGCCAGCAGTGACGGCGCAACCACCTACGAGCAGTACTTC.

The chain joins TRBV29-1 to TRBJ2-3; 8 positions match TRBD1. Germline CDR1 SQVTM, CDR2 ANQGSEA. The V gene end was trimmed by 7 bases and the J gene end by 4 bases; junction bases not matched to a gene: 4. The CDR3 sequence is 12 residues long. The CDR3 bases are TGCAGCGACCGACAGGGGTCAGATACGCAGTATTTT. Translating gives CSDRQGSDTQYF.

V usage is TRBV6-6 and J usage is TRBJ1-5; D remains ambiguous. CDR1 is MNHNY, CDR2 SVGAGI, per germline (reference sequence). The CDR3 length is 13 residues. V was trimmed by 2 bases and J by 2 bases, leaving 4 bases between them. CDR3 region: CASSYERNQPQHF. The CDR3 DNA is TGTGCCAGCAGTTACGAACGCAATCAGCCCCAGCATTTT.

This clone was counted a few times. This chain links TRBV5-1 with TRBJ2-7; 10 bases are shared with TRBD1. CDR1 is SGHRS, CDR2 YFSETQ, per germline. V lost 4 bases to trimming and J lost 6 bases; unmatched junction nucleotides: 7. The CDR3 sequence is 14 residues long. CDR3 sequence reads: CASSPGTGVSEQYF. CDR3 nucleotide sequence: TGCGCCAGCAGCCCCGGGACAGGGGTATCCGAGCAGTACTTC.

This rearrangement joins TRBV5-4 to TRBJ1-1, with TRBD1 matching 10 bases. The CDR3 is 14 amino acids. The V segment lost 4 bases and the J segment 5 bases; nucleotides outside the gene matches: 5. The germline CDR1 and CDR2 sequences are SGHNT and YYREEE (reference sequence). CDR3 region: CASSRDRGLTEAFF. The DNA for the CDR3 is TGTGCCAGCAGCAGGGACAGGGGTTTGACTGAAGCTTTCTTT.

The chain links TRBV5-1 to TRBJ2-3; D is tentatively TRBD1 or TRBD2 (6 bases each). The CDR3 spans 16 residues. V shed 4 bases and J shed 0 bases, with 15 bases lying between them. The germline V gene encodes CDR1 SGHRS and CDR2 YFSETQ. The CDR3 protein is CASSQGGGPSTDTQYF. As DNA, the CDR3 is TGCGCCAGCAGCCAAGGAGGGGGACCTAGCACAGATACGCAGTATTTT.

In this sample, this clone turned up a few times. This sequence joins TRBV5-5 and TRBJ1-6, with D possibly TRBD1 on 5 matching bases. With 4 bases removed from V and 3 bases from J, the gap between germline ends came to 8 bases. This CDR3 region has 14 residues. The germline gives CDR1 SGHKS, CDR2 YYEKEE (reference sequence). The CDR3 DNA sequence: TGTGCCAGCAGCCGTACAGGCTATAATTCACCCCTCCACTTT. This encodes CASSRTGYNSPLHF. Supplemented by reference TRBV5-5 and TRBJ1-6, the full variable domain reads DAGVTQSPTHLIKTRGQQVTLRCSPISGHKSVSWYQQVLGQGPQFIFQYYEKEERGRGNFPDRFSARQFPNYSSELNVNALLLGDSALYLCASSRTGYNSPLHFGNGTRLTVT.

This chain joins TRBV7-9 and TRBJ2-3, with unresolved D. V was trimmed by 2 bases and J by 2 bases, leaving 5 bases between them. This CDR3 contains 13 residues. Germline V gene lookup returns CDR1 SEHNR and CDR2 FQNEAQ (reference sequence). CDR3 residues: CASSLINTDTQYF. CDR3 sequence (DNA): TGTGCCAGCAGCTTAATAAACACAGATACGCAGTATTTT.

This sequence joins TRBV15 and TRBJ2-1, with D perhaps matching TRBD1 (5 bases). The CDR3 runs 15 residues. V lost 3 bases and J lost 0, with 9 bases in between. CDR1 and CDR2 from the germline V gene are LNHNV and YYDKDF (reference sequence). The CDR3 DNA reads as TGTGCCACCAGCAGGGACATGAGCTCCTACAATGAGCAGTTCTTC. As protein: CATSRDMSSYNEQFF.

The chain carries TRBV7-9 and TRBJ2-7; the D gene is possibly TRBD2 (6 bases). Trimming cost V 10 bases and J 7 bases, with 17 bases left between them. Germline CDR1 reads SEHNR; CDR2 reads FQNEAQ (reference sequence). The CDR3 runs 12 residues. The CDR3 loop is CATAGTALEQYF. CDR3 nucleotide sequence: TGTGCCACCGCGGGAACAGCGCTTGAGCAGTACTTC.

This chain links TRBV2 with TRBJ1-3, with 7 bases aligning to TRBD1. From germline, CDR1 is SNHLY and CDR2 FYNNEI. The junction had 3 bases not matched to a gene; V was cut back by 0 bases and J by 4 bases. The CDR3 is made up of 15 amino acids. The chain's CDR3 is CASSEAQGSGNTIYF. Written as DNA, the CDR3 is TGTGCCAGCAGTGAAGCACAGGGGTCCGGAAACACCATATATTTT.

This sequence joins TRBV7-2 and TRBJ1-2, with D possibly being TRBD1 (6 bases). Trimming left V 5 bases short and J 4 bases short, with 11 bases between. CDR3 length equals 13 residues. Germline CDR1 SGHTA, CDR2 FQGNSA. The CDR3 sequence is CASSQGQFYGYTF. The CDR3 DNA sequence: TGTGCCAGCAGCCAAGGACAGTTCTATGGCTACACCTTC.